Listed below are T cell receptor beta chains from one sample, sequenced in a study of T-cell reconstitution after alpha-beta-depleted transplantation in children. One entry per CDR3 protein, called by TCRdb with MiXCR from the PCR reads. The table shows 80,000 to 95,000 distinct CDR3 sequences, with approximately 9.2% occurring only once. The sequencing here drew on PBMCs from the stem cell graft donor, taken from the stem cell graft. Receptor source: a human donor who donated a stem cell graft to a child with congenital amegakaryocytic thrombocytopenia. CDR3s include the opening cysteine and the closing phenylalanine or tryptophan. Fields, in order: V gene, clone size, J gene, D gene, CDR3 DNA, CDR3 protein. The D gene is left open where the match is weak. Some rows have no size entry. The others give once, few or many, or a class for an expanded clone.

TRBV7-6	.	TRBJ2-2	.	TGTGCCAGCAGCTTACCCCCCGGCGACACCGGGGAGCTGTTTTTT	CASSLPPGDTGELFF
TRBV5-5	many	TRBJ2-1	TRBD2	TGTGCCAGCAGCCCTCTAGCGGGGGCCTACAATGAGCAGTTCTTC	CASSPLAGAYNEQFF
TRBV20-1	.	TRBJ2-2	TRBD2	TGCAGTGCCCAAGCGGGGTCGGCGCGGGGCGCGAACACCGGGGAGCTGTTTTTT	CSAQAGSARGANTGELFF
TRBV6-5	many	TRBJ2-7	.	TGTGCCAGCGGATCCCTCGGCCTCTACGAGCAGTACTTC	CASGSLGLYEQYF
TRBV5-6	many	TRBJ1-2	.	TGTGCCAGCAGCCCCGATCCGAATCAGGATGGCTACACCTTC	CASSPDPNQDGYTF
TRBV12-3/TRBV12-4	many	TRBJ2-1	.	TGTGCCAGCAGTTTAAACTATCGGCAGTTCTTC	CASSLNYRQFF
TRBV6-1	many	TRBJ1-5	TRBD1	TGTGCCAGCAGTGGAACAGGGGAAGGAGGACAGCCCCAGCATTTT	CASSGTGEGGQPQHF
TRBV30	many	TRBJ2-3	.	TGTGCCTGGTGCCGGGGCGACCCAACAGATACGCAGTATTTT	CAWCRGDPTDTQYF
TRBV4-2	many	TRBJ2-5	TRBD1	TGTGCCAGCAGCCAAGTAGACAGGGACGAGACCCAGTACTTC	CASSQVDRDETQYF
TRBV18	.	TRBJ2-6	.	TGTGCCAGCTCACCTGGGCGTCTAGGGGCCAACGTCCTGACTTTC	CASSPGRLGANVLTF
TRBV12-3/TRBV12-4	.	TRBJ2-3	TRBD2	TGTGCCAGCACCCCCTTCGGGACTAGCGGGACAGATACGCAGTATTTT	CASTPFGTSGTDTQYF
TRBV29-1	many	TRBJ2-5	TRBD1	TGCAGCCTACAGGGGTCCCAAGAGACCCAGTACTTC	CSLQGSQETQYF
TRBV6-2/TRBV6-3	many	TRBJ2-6	TRBD1	TGTGCCAGCAGCCCGACAGGGGCTGATGGGGCCAACGTCCTGACTTTC	CASSPTGADGANVLTF
TRBV5-1	many	TRBJ2-3	TRBD1	TGCGCCAGCAGCCACGACAGGGCGGAAGTAGATACGCAGTATTTT	CASSHDRAEVDTQYF
TRBV20-1	many	TRBJ2-3	.	TGCAGTGCTAGAGAAAGGGCGAGCACAGATACGCAGTATTTT	CSARERASTDTQYF
TRBV9	many	TRBJ2-1	.	TGTGCCAGCAGCGTCTCGATTAGCGTCACATCCAATGAGCAGTTCTTC	CASSVSISVTSNEQFF
TRBV20-1	many	TRBJ2-2	.	TGCAGTGCTCCGCAATCCGGGCTCCCCGGGGAGCTGTTTTTT	CSAPQSGLPGELFF
TRBV7-9	.	TRBJ2-3	.	TGTGCCAGCAGCTTACTCAGTACAGATACGCAGTATTTT	CASSLLSTDTQYF
TRBV12-3/TRBV12-4	few	TRBJ2-5	.	TGTGCCAGCAGTTTCTCGGTGGAACAAGAGACCCAGTACTTC	CASSFSVEQETQYF
TRBV25-1	.	TRBJ2-1	.	TGTGCCAGCTCCAAAGGGGGGGAGTGGCACAATGAGCAGTTCTTC	CASSKGGEWHNEQFF
TRBV5-1	many	TRBJ1-2	.	TGCGCCAGCAGCTTCAGACCTTCCGCGAATGGCTACACCTTC	CASSFRPSANGYTF
TRBV7-9	many	TRBJ2-1	TRBD2	TGTGCCAGCAGCTTCGGGACTAGCGGTGATGAGCAGTTCTTC	CASSFGTSGDEQFF
TRBV6-2/TRBV6-3	many	TRBJ1-1	.	TGTGCCAGCAGCCCGGGACGGTGGAACACTGAAGCTTTCTTT	CASSPGRWNTEAFF
TRBV12-3/TRBV12-4	many	TRBJ1-2	.	TGTGCCAGCAGTTTATTAGGGGCGAACTATGGCTACACCTTC	CASSLLGANYGYTF
TRBV20-1	many	TRBJ2-2	TRBD2	TGCAGTGCCAGTAGCGGGAGGGCCACCGGGGAGCTGTTTTTT	CSASSGRATGELFF
TRBV29-1	many	TRBJ2-3	.	TGCAGCGTTGAAGATGTAGGAGGGTCCGGGTATTTT	CSVEDVGGSGYF
TRBV29-1	many	TRBJ2-1	.	TGCAGCGTTGAATCTTCTGGGAATGAGCAGTTCTTC	CSVESSGNEQFF
TRBV20-1	.	TRBJ2-7	.	TGCAGTGCTAGAGACCCCGCGGGCTCCCGGGGCGAGCAGTACTTC	CSARDPAGSRGEQYF
TRBV3-1	once	TRBJ1-1	.	TGTGCCAGCTGCCACGGTTCCATGAACACTGAAGCTTTCTTT	CASCHGSMNTEAFF
TRBV5-1	many	TRBJ2-7	.	TGCGCCAGCAGCTTGTCACCTCCCGACGAGCAGTACTTC	CASSLSPPDEQYF
TRBV20-1	many	TRBJ1-4	TRBD1	TGCAGTGCTACGCGCGGGAAACAGGGGATTGAAAAACTGTTTTTT	CSATRGKQGIEKLFF
TRBV28	many	TRBJ2-5	.	TGTGCCAGCAGTCAATCGCGACGCGGTCGGGAGACCCAGTACTTC	CASSQSRRGRETQYF
TRBV5-1	many	TRBJ1-1	.	TGCGCCAGCAGCTTGGTGTGGGAGAACACTGAAGCTTTCTTT	CASSLVWENTEAFF
TRBV18	many	TRBJ2-7	TRBD2	TGTGCCAGCTCACCACAGCCCGCGGGGGACTCCTACGAGCAGTACTTC	CASSPQPAGDSYEQYF
TRBV4-1	many	TRBJ2-1	TRBD2	TGCGCCAGCAGCGTTTTCCGGTTGGCGGGGGGGCGGAATGAGCAGTTCTTC	CASSVFRLAGGRNEQFF
TRBV27	many	TRBJ2-1	TRBD1	TGTGCCAGCACTAGGGACAGGGTTTTGAATGAGCAGTTCTTC	CASTRDRVLNEQFF
TRBV5-1	many	TRBJ2-1	TRBD2	TGCGCCAGCAGCTTGAGGACTAGCGGATACAATGAGCAGTTCTTC	CASSLRTSGYNEQFF
TRBV12-3/TRBV12-4	many	TRBJ2-3	.	TGTGCCAGCAAGGAGTGGGGGACAGATACGCAGTATTTT	CASKEWGTDTQYF
TRBV20-1	many	TRBJ1-1	TRBD1	TGCAGTGCATTAGGGGGACAGGGGGGCACTGAAGCTTTCTTT	CSALGGQGGTEAFF
TRBV25-1	many	TRBJ2-7	TRBD1	TGTGCCAGTACATACGGGACAGGGTTTTGCGAGCAGTACTTC	CASTYGTGFCEQYF
TRBV5-5	many	TRBJ2-1	TRBD2	TGTGCCAGCAGCCTAAGACTAGCCCCTAGAGATGAGCAGTTCTTC	CASSLRLAPRDEQFF
TRBV7-2	many	TRBJ2-2	.	TGTGCCAGCAGCTTAGTTCAGAACACCGGGGAGCTGTTTTTT	CASSLVQNTGELFF
TRBV5-1	many	TRBJ2-1	.	TGCGCCAGCGAAGGCCTCCAAAGCGATGAGCAGTTCTTC	CASEGLQSDEQFF
TRBV29-1	many	TRBJ2-5	.	TGCAGCGTTGGATTCAGGCTAAGCTTGAAGACCCAGTACTTC	CSVGFRLSLKTQYF